The subject of this entry is one TCR beta chain. No antigen is known for it. PCR was performed a second time for about 7 to 11 cycles using a sample-barcoded 5' primer and a J-beta primer mix. Each cDNA molecule was tagged by a template-switch adaptor that had 12 random nucleotides. One entry per CDR3 protein results from TCRdb running MiXCR on the 5' RACE reads. There are approximately 1,700,000 distinct CDR3 sequences in the sample; about two fifths occur only once, and 23% lies in the top ten. The data derive from a study of blood T cells in healthy people across ages. Overall study findings and caveats: The unsorted PBMCs prevented any conclusive comparison of naive versus antigen-experienced cells. Unknown CMV status may confound age-related changes in expanded clones.

Each sample used at least 6 million PBMCs. With 0 bases clipped from V and 6 bases from J, the junction kept 10 bases outside the gene matches. Per germline, CDR1 SGHRS and CDR2 YFSETQ. The CDR3 has 16 amino acids. The sample taken for sequencing was blood. The receptor was isolated from a human donor in good health. V is TRBV5-1 and J is TRBJ2-5, with 8 positions matching TRBD1. This CDR3 reads CASSLVAGGMMKTQYF. In DNA, the CDR3 is TGCGCCAGCAGCTTGGTGGCAGGGGGCATGATGAAGACCCAGTACTTC. The full variable domain, in which reference TRBV5-1 and TRBJ2-5 provide the parts outside the CDR3, is KAGVTQTPRYLIKTRGQQVTLSCSPISGHRSVSWYQQTPGQGLQFLFEYFSETQRNKGNFPGRFSGRQFSNSRSEMNVSTLELGDSALYLCASSLVAGGMMKTQYFGPGTRLLVL.